Sequencing of this TCR beta chain was carried out in a study of long-term antiretroviral therapy in people with HIV (dated by TCRdb to about 2022). Regarding the study in general: The earliest samples were collected about a decade before the 2015 WHO recommendation for immediate ART, when ART was typically delayed until CD4 counts fell. A retrospective serial study tested whether ART initiation and durable HIV suppression were associated with changes in peripheral blood TRB repertoire composition and diversity. No cross-contamination during QIAcube processing was shown when test extractions of a monoclonal T-cell line were performed alongside roughly 30 polyclonal samples. Of the roughly 27 participants with HIV, 10 to 11 were female. A total of roughly 180 cryopreserved PBMC samples were contributed to the cohort by 30 adults with confirmed HIV infection, with samples collected serially over a mean of approximately 6 years (range 1-12).

The paper as a whole reports these results and caveats: Because cell numbers in pre-ART samples were limited, unsorted PBMC were profiled instead of sorted CD4+ and CD8+ T cells. Starting ART was linked to a significant rise in TRB diversity, yet even after long-term ART the diversity remained significantly lower than in transplant donor controls. Expanded TRB clones identified before ART initiation dominated the repertoire across all time points, though the dominance fluctuated and decreased in many PLHIV after ART. Owing to limited PBMC availability, only the TCR beta chain was sequenced, without alpha chain pairing. Inferences about post-ART repertoire changes were limited because no data were available on ART adherence, viral resistance or therapy changes. CDR3 length ranges in HIV repertoires were narrower than in controls, and network structure suggested an antigen-experienced repertoire with only a slight naive shift after ART. Samples dated from the mid-2000s to the late 2010s, and the ART regimens used may be less effective than current ones.

To be included, a participant needed at least one PBMC sample from before ART initiation plus at least two post-ART samples. All participants with HIV were treated in the United States of America. Cryopreserved samples of about 0.95-10 million PBMC were thawed and washed before DNA extraction. At the time of the earliest PBMC sample, participants with HIV were aged between roughly 20 and 54 years. Per participant, PBMC samples came from 1-4 timepoints prior to ART initiation and 2-8 timepoints following ART initiation, for a median of 7 samples. For every participant, serial HIV viral load, CD4+ T-cell count, ART history and demographic data were obtained. A Qiagen kit on a QIAcube was used to extract genomic DNA from unsorted PBMC, with samples processed in batches of 12. The immunoSEQ hsTCRB v3.0 assay was used at survey level resolution for TRB variable region sequencing. The targeted TRB sequencing depth was about 40,000-55,000 T-cell genomes per sample. An Illumina MiSeq with a v3 150-cycle kit was used to sequence the pooled TRB libraries. In the source study's methods: Analysis of repertoires was carried out in R inside a reproducible Nextflow workflow spanning QC, data transformation and analysis. LymphoSeq2, an R package for exploring AIRR-Seq data, was used to implement the custom analyses. Four samples that yielded fewer than 5000 total TRB sequences were excluded, so that approximately 200 HIV repertoires were analyzed. Of the 180 to 200 retained HIV repertoires, over 55 were collected before and around 130 after ART initiation. Repertoires were downsampled to 5000 TRB nucleotide sequences, and summary statistics were averaged over 100 downsampling iterations. TRB sequences were retained for analysis only if CDR3 regions of at least seven amino acids were present. A Shannon entropy-derived clonality score and the Gini coefficient were used to measure diversity. Repertoire networks linked the top 5000 CDR3 amino acid sequences whenever two sequences differed by an edit distance of one. For TRB CDR3 amino acid sequences, GLIPH2 was used to predict antigen specificity groups and MHC restriction. To flag known associations with CMV, EBV, HIV or tissue antigens, CDR3 amino acid sequences were compared against VDJdb and McPAS-TCR. Pre-ART, post-ART and control groups were compared with Wilcoxon signed-rank tests and Holm-Bonferroni correction. Drawn from immuneACCESS, this table holds only the in-frame rearrangements with V and J called that TCRdb kept. Clones are partly lost; checked studies trace under half to an unresolved V gene and leave the rest unexplained. V and J calls and clone size follow that table, whereas D and trimming were derived from the DNA. Within this sample are 30,000 to 35,000 clones, with approximately 75% of them counted one time only. Together, the top ten hold 3% to 3.5% of the sample.

Turning to this clone: No cognate antigen has been identified for it. Base qualities are missing; no much larger clone stands one base away.

The CDR3 runs 19 amino acids, cysteine and phenylalanine included. The only DNA kept is the CDR3, 57 bases in frame from the first base. V is pruned by 4 bases and J by 2 bases, leaving 15 bases of the junction without a gene match. Looking up the germline V gene yields CDR1 SGHRS and CDR2 YFSETQ. The rearranged chain carries TRBV5-1 and TRBJ2-3; TRBD2 agrees with 11 junctional bases. The receptor was isolated from a man aged 50-60 years with HIV. The specimen was unsorted PBMCs, collected 3 years after starting antiretroviral therapy. The DNA sequence follows: TGCGCCAGCAGCGCGGTATCGACTAGCGGGGAAATTAACACAGATACGCAGTATTTT. Its coded protein is CASSAVSTSGEINTDTQYF.